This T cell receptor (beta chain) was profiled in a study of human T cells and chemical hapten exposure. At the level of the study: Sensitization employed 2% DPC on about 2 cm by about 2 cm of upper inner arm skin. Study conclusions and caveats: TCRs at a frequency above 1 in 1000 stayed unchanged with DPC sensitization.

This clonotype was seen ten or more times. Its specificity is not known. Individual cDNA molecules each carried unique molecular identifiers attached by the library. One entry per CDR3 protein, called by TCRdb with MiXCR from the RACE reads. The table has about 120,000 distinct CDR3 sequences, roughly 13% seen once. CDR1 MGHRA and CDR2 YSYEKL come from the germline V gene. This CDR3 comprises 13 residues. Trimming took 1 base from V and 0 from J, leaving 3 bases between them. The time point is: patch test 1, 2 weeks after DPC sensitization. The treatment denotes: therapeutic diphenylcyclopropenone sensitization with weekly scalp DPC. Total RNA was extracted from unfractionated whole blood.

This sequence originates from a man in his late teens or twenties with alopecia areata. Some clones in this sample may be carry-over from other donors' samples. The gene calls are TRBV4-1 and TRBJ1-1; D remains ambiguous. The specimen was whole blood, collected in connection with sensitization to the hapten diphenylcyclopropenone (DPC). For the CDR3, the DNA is TGCGCCAGCAGCCAAGCGATGAACACTGAAGCTTTCTTT. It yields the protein CASSQAMNTEAFF.